One sample yielded the 12 T cell receptor beta chains listed below, sequenced in a study of vaccination and CD4 T cells after COVID-19. Antigens for these TCRs are unknown. Regarding treatment: roughly nine-day PBMC culture with coronavirus spike peptide pools or control peptides (ViraFEST assay). Researchers used the Oncomine TCR Beta short-read assay to sequence DNA from cultured CD4+ T cells. TCRdb called the PCR reads again in MiXCR, with one record for every CDR3 protein. The sample has over 10,000 distinct CDR3 sequences; 35% to 55% are singletons. Sequenced input: cultured CD4+ T cells from blood. Receptors were obtained from a human donor with COVID-19.

The chain uses TRBV5-5 and TRBJ1-2, with a weak D call TRBD1 (5 bases). The CDR3 runs 14 residues. The V end lost 4 bases, the J end lost 8 bases, and 18 bases lay between the germline ends. Looked up from germline, CDR1 is SGHKS and CDR2 is YYEKEE (reference sequence). The CDR3 loop is CASSPGGATGGYTF. DNA of the CDR3: TGTGCCAGCAGCCCGGGGGGAGCCACGGGAGGCTACACCTTC. The full variable domain, its missing parts supplied by reference TRBV5-5 and TRBJ1-2, is DAGVTQSPTHLIKTRGQQVTLRCSPISGHKSVSWYQQVLGQGPQFIFQYYEKEERGRGNFPDRFSARQFPNYSSELNVNALLLGDSALYLCASSPGGATGGYTFGSGTRLTVV.

V gene TRBV20-1 combines with J gene TRBJ1-5, with D possibly TRBD1 on 5 matching bases. This CDR3 comprises 17 residues. V was clipped by 1 base and J by 2 bases, with 18 bases between them. CDR1 is DFQATT, CDR2 SNEGSKA, per germline (reference sequence). The CDR3 is CSARAADSPSGNQPQHF. DNA for the CDR3: TGCAGTGCTAGAGCCGCAGACAGTCCGTCTGGCAATCAGCCCCAGCATTTT.

The chain uses TRBV7-8 and TRBJ1-5; 7 bases agree with TRBD1. The germline V gene encodes CDR1 SGHVS and CDR2 FQNEAQ. The CDR3 contains 17 residues. Germline trimming cut 5 bases from V and 2 bases from J; bases unmatched to any gene: 12. For the CDR3, the DNA is TGTGCCAGCAGCGAATGGACAGGCCTAGGAGGCAATCAGCCCCAGCATTTT. Protein sequence: CASSEWTGLGGNQPQHF.

V gene TRBV19 combines with J gene TRBJ1-5, with D hard to call. The CDR3 consists of 12 residues. Germline assignment: CDR1 LNHDA and CDR2 SQIVND (reference sequence). Deletions cut 3 bases from V and 6 bases from J, with 6 bases between. The CDR3 loop reads CASSIRPQPQHF. The CDR3 coding sequence is TGTGCCAGTAGTATTCGTCCTCAGCCCCAGCATTTT.

This clonotype has only a few counts. The V and J genes are TRBV7-9 and TRBJ2-1; D is ambiguous. Trimming stripped 1 base from V and 0 bases from J, with 10 bases between. The CDR3 has 16 residues. Germline V lookup: CDR1 SEHNR, CDR2 FQNEAQ (reference sequence). CDR3 amino acids: CASSLGTRSSYNEQFF. The DNA of the CDR3 is TGTGCCAGCAGCTTAGGGACCAGGAGCTCCTACAATGAGCAGTTCTTC.

J is TRBJ1-1 and V is TRBV10-3; the match to TRBD1 covers 7 bases. CDR3 length equals 15 residues. The germline V gene has CDR1 ENHRY and CDR2 SYGVKD. V lost 6 bases to trimming and J lost 4 bases; unmatched junction nucleotides: 11. The CDR3 here is CAIRTGTAKSTEAFF. CDR3 nucleotide sequence: TGTGCCATCAGAACAGGGACAGCCAAATCCACTGAAGCTTTCTTT.

The chain employs TRBV19 and TRBJ1-5, with D maybe TRBD1 (5 bases). Germline loops: CDR1 LNHDA, CDR2 SQIVND (reference sequence). The CDR3 is made up of 14 amino acids. V was shortened by 6 bases and J by 2 bases, with 11 bases between the two germline ends. The DNA of the CDR3 is TGTGCCAGTAGGAATCAGGGAGGCAATCAGCCCCAGCATTTT. It codes for CASRNQGGNQPQHF.

J is TRBJ1-1 and V is TRBV28, with D tentatively TRBD1 (6 bases). The length of the CDR3 is 15 residues. The V end was cut by 7 bases, the J end by 5 bases, with 20 bases between. Germline-derived CDR1 and CDR2 are MDHEN and SYDVKM. The CDR3 coding sequence is TGTGCCAGCAACTCACCCGGAACAGGGCGGACTGAAGCTTTCTTT. Residues: CASNSPGTGRTEAFF. The variable domain in full, with the rest retrieved from reference TRBV28 and TRBJ1-1, is DVKVTQSSRYLVKRTGEKVFLECVQDMDHENMFWYRQDPGLGLRLIYFSYDVKMKEKGDIPEGYSVSREKKERFSLILESASTNQTSMYLCASNSPGTGRTEAFFGQGTRLTVV.

V usage is TRBV6-1 and J usage is TRBJ1-2, with a tentative D call TRBD1 (6 bases). V lost 8 bases and J 0 bases, leaving 19 bases between the germline ends. This CDR3 is 16 amino acids long. Germline loops: CDR1 MNHNS, CDR2 SASEGT. CDR3 amino acids: CASDSLRTASNYGYTF. The CDR3 DNA follows: TGTGCCAGCGACTCGCTTCGGACAGCCTCTAACTATGGCTACACCTTC.

This clonotype was seen a few times. J is TRBJ2-3 and V is TRBV5-1; D call uncertain. In germline, CDR1 is SGHRS, CDR2 YFSETQ. Trimming took off 0 bases at V and 0 bases at J, with 5 bases between the two ends. The CDR3 is 14 amino acids. The CDR3: CASSLAASTDTQYF. The CDR3 DNA reads as TGCGCCAGCAGCTTGGCGGCTAGCACAGATACGCAGTATTTT.

This chain joins TRBV12-3 or TRBV12-4 and TRBJ2-3, with D possibly matching TRBD2 (5 bases). CDR3 size: 15 residues. V lost 7 bases to trimming and J lost 2 bases, with 16 bases between them. The CDR3 here is CASTPFERLTDTQYF. DNA for the CDR3: TGTGCCAGCACCCCCTTCGAGCGGCTCACAGATACGCAGTATTTT.

Sample share makes this clonotype medium-sized (0.01 to 0.1%). V gene TRBV20-1 combines with J gene TRBJ2-2; D is possibly TRBD1 (5 bases). V was shortened by 6 bases and J by 3 bases, with 14 bases between the two germline ends. Germline-derived CDR1 and CDR2 are DFQATT and SNEGSKA (reference sequence). The CDR3 totals 14 residues. CDR3 nucleotides: TGCAGTGCCCGGGCGGACACCGACACCGGGGAGCTGTTTTTT. It specifies CSARADTDTGELFF.